Listed below are T cell receptor beta chains from one sample, sequenced in a study of T-cell reconstitution after alpha-beta-depleted transplantation in children. MiXCR was run by TCRdb on the PCR reads, yielding one entry per CDR3 protein. The sample yields about 16,000 distinct CDR3 sequences, approximately 5.1% seen once. Sequencing used PBMCs, obtained before TCRalphabeta/CD19-depleted stem cell transplant. These TCRs come from a boy younger than 18 with acute lymphoblastic leukemia, due to receive a stem cell transplant. CDR3s leave out the opening cysteine and the closing phenylalanine or tryptophan. The order of the fields is V gene, J gene, CDR3 protein.

>TRBV12-3/TRBV12-4|TRBJ2-7
ASSRQGIYEQY
>TRBV5-6|TRBJ2-6
ASSPGLPGANVLT
>TRBV20-1|TRBJ1-2
SASHTSTNYGYT
>TRBV20-1|TRBJ2-5
SARTSGQETQY
>TRBV7-9|TRBJ2-7
ASSFSGNPYEQY
>TRBV30|TRBJ1-2
AWSMERRYGYT
>TRBV5-1|TRBJ1-1
ASSLWYGGVSYWNTEAF
>TRBV4-2|TRBJ2-2
ASSRGQSSGELF
>TRBV6-2/TRBV6-3|TRBJ2-5
ASSYLTSGEPRETQY
>TRBV7-2|TRBJ1-2
ASSEDRGRFEGYT
>TRBV28|TRBJ2-5
ASRGTVQETQY
>TRBV7-9|TRBJ2-7
ASSSGRVYEQY
>TRBV5-6|TRBJ1-6
ASSPQGGSPLH
>TRBV2|TRBJ1-2
TFTHWVADNYGYT
>TRBV13|TRBJ2-3
ASSLFVDTDTQY
>TRBV18|TRBJ1-1
ASSRRQGGGDTEAF
>TRBV6-2/TRBV6-3|TRBJ1-2
ASSYPLYGYT
>TRBV5-1|TRBJ2-3
ASSPGLAGYTDTQY
>TRBV6-5|TRBJ2-1
ASEAVGGEDSYNEQF
>TRBV29-1|TRBJ2-7
SVVLGFRYEQY
>TRBV20-1|TRBJ1-5
SARDPQGTSNQPQH
>TRBV6-1|TRBJ1-5
ASSLRVTTQH
>TRBV11-3|TRBJ2-1
ASRGGGNYNEQF
>TRBV4-2|TRBJ2-1
ASSRELAGGPYNEQF
>TRBV5-8|TRBJ1-4
ASRHRGWGEKLF
>TRBV7-8|TRBJ2-7
ASSRTNSYEQY
>TRBV24-1|TRBJ2-7
ATSDSLYEQY
>TRBV2|TRBJ2-7
ASRTLAYEQY
>TRBV6-6|TRBJ2-5
ASSFPGGGQETQY
>TRBV29-1|TRBJ1-2
SVRKEGGVS
>TRBV5-1|TRBJ2-1
ASSGVPQGAGEDEQF
>TRBV4-2|TRBJ2-1
ASSQDIGLADNEQF
>TRBV6-2/TRBV6-3|TRBJ1-5
ASSSGTGNQPQH
>TRBV20-1|TRBJ1-5
SARGGQGGQPQH
>TRBV28|TRBJ2-1
ASASGGTGYNEQF
>TRBV20-1|TRBJ2-1
SARDSLREQF
>TRBV7-2|TRBJ2-7
ASSHLGGGLSYEQY
>TRBV12-3/TRBV12-4|TRBJ2-1
ASSLAFASGSTYEQF
>TRBV7-9|TRBJ1-1
ASSLGGSVTEAF
>TRBV9|TRBJ2-2
ASSHTRTGGELF
>TRBV5-1|TRBJ2-2
ASSLRTGASTGELF
>TRBV4-3|TRBJ2-3
ASSQLYRSTDTQY
>TRBV7-8|TRBJ2-1
ASSPLRAGGPNEQF
>TRBV20-1|TRBJ2-7
SARDARRGSEQY
>TRBV5-4|TRBJ2-1
ASSQRSHNEQF
>TRBV6-2/TRBV6-3|TRBJ2-5
ASSSPGTGGGAGETQY
>TRBV5-1|TRBJ1-2
ASSTRDNYGYT
>TRBV20-1|TRBJ2-3
SAGAGPSKADTQY
>TRBV2|TRBJ2-5
ASSFAGTGKQETQY
>TRBV6-5|TRBJ1-1
ATRGGGTEAF
>TRBV14|TRBJ1-5
ASSQVVRGAGNQPQH
>TRBV4-1|TRBJ2-7
ASSQRQDSYEQY